This T cell receptor beta chain came from a study of control samples from healthy donors and cancer patients (dated by TCRdb to the early 2020s). As to this clone: It has no known antigen specificity. One base away there is no much larger clone; base qualities are not given.

The library relied on the immunoSEQ multiplex PCR assay. TCRdb limited this immuneACCESS table to in-frame rearrangements with V and J called. A share of clones is missing; checked studies link under half to unresolved V genes, and the rest is unexplained. The sample table lists some 150,000 clones, 91% of them with a count of one. About 1.6% of the sample comes from the top ten. The TCR was taken from a woman aged 25 to 39 in good health. Sequences were obtained from blood.

The CDR3 corresponds to CASSQDRVGYEQYF. DNA sequence: TGTGCCAGCAGCCAGGACAGGGTGGGTTACGAGCAGTACTTC. The sequence joins TRBV4-2 to TRBJ2-7, with 8 bases in between that match TRBD1. V is cut back by 3 bases and J by 4 bases, with 5 bases in the junction unmatched. Counted from cysteine to phenylalanine, this CDR3 has 14 amino acids. Kept here is only the CDR3 DNA, which spans 42 bases and is read in frame from base 1. The germline V gene yields LGHNA for CDR1 and YNFKEQ for CDR2.